The entry below describes one TCR beta chain. Its antigen is unknown. This sample was taken from a study of cytomegalovirus exposure and HLA in healthy donors. Study observations and caveats: According to the study, around 180 TCR beta chains were cytomegalovirus-associated. Data from an earlier analysis indicated that most TCR beta V segments were productive either about 87% or about 30% of the time. Reportedly, a later analysis found an Asian-associated ancestry cluster had fewer N-insertions than the approximately 670-donor mean.

There were likely unrecorded immune exposures, though donors were nominally healthy when sampled. The V end lost 5 bases, the J end lost 0 bases, and 11 bases lay between the germline ends. The CDR3 covers 14 residues. CDR1 and CDR2 (germline): MDHEN, SYDVKM. The PCR contained 60 Vbeta and 13 Jbeta primers. Clones were read by immunoSEQ multiplex PCR, and TCRdb kept only the in-frame ones, dropping some. The sample contains around 130,000 clones, approximately 85% of which appear only once. The sequence was obtained from a woman aged 25-40 years in good health and CMV-seropositive. The V gene is TRBV28, the J gene TRBJ2-7; tentative D call: TRBD1 (6 bases). The sequenced material came from PBMCs. This CDR3 is CASSPRDISYEQYF. The CDR3 nucleotides read TGTGCCAGCAGTCCCCGGGACATCTCCTACGAGCAGTACTTC.